These T cell receptor beta chains were read from a single sample in a study of CXCR3-negative and CXCR3-positive naive CD8 T cells. TCRdb re-called the 5' RACE reads and catalogs CDR3 proteins one per entry, DNA excluded. The sample totals about 23,000 distinct CDR3 sequences; its top ten clones hold over 15%. Sequences were obtained from memory CD8+ T cells from blood. Receptor source: a human donor in good health. Some clones in this sample may be carry-over from other donors' samples. Both conserved end residues are part of each CDR3. The order of the fields is J gene, V gene, clone size, CDR3 protein. Clone size, where shown, is once, few, many, or a class for clones that have expanded.

TRBJ1-5 TRBV15 NA CATTEDVYQPQHF
TRBJ2-7 TRBV5-1 NA CASSLDNYEQYF
TRBJ2-5 TRBV7-7 NA CASSLDTSGQETQYF
TRBJ2-1 TRBV27 NA CASSLLVRTSGVYNEQFF
TRBJ2-1 TRBV11-3 NA CASSLEQVPYNEQFF
TRBJ1-1 TRBV20-1 NA CSAQPRNTEAFF
TRBJ2-1 TRBV28 NA CASSLGLGGRYNEQFF
TRBJ2-5 TRBV27 NA CASSFFSTGNQTQYF
TRBJ2-1 TRBV19 NA CASSSDRSEGSYNEQFF
TRBJ2-7 TRBV7-9 NA CASRGYNEQYF
TRBJ2-7 TRBV7-9 NA CASSLGGQPYEQYF
TRBJ2-7 TRBV7-6 NA CASSLGSGNSYEQYF
TRBJ2-1 TRBV7-9 NA CASSPFRTGDNNEQFF
TRBJ1-2 TRBV4-3 NA CASSQGQGAYYGYTF
TRBJ1-2 TRBV28 NA CASSFRHPPGYTF
TRBJ1-1 TRBV12-3/TRBV12-4 NA CASSLKIMNTEAFF
TRBJ1-1 TRBV25-1 NA CASSEGNWANTEAFF
TRBJ2-7 TRBV9 NA CASSWGTGSLYEQYF
TRBJ2-3 TRBV5-1 NA CASSGGGAFFADTQYF
TRBJ1-5 TRBV3-1 NA CASSQDGTISNQPQHF
TRBJ2-5 TRBV28 NA CASSPRLGGYQETQYF
TRBJ2-2 TRBV19 NA CASKISTRGTGELFF
TRBJ2-1 TRBV7-9 NA CASSPPGGGTGEQFF
TRBJ2-7 TRBV20-1 NA CSANGHNSSYEQYF
TRBJ2-1 TRBV29-1 NA CSERDRGSYNEQFF
TRBJ2-3 TRBV10-3 NA CAISDSGSSTDTQYF
TRBJ2-1 TRBV19 medium-sized CASETSGRYNEQFF
TRBJ2-1 TRBV10-3 NA CAISDGKGSRGYNEQFF
TRBJ2-1 TRBV5-1 NA CASSLEGLAGSDNEQFF
TRBJ2-7 TRBV29-1 NA CSVSSGTTIYEQYF
TRBJ2-7 TRBV5-1 NA CASSLTGAHEQYF
TRBJ2-3 TRBV6-4 medium-sized CASSDGGSTDTQYF
TRBJ2-7 TRBV29-1 NA CSVEATSGLAYEQYF
TRBJ2-5 TRBV12-3/TRBV12-4 NA CASSFNEETQYF
TRBJ2-3 TRBV15 NA CATSRGDESTDTQYF
TRBJ2-7 TRBV5-6 NA CASSLIYPSYEQYF
TRBJ1-2 TRBV29-1 NA CSVEDHETNYGYTF
TRBJ1-1 TRBV2 NA CASSGQGLEAFF
TRBJ2-1 TRBV29-1 NA CSVREGVYNEQFF
TRBJ2-5 TRBV5-1 NA CASSLDYRTSGGPVQETQYF
TRBJ1-5 TRBV18 NA CASSPWTGEYQPQHF
TRBJ2-7 TRBV7-9 NA CASSLASGGRNEQYF
TRBJ2-7 TRBV4-3 NA CASSPGQGALSYEQYF
TRBJ2-1 TRBV6-4 NA CASSDSPGPNEQFF
TRBJ2-5 TRBV7-7 NA CASSQKSPRPQQETQYF
TRBJ2-3 TRBV6-2/TRBV6-3 NA CASTSGTSDADTQYF
TRBJ2-1 TRBV27 NA CASTPLAGAGNEQFF
TRBJ2-1 TRBV27 NA CASSLFIGDEQFF